The clone carrying this T cell receptor beta chain was found once. No antigen is known for it. This specimen comes from a study of graft-versus-host responses after intestinal transplantation. Study information: Multivisceral, liver-intestinal, or isolated intestinal transplants were given to recipients.

General study findings and limits: Recipient-marrow GvH clones were detected, some having first appeared in ileum or blood. Allografts from individuals with graft-donor T cell macrochimerism displayed high graft-versus-host to host-versus-graft clonal ratios.

Each post-transplant bone marrow sample was taken from the posterior iliac crest or from another site. Germline V gene data show CDR1 as LGHNT and CDR2 as FRNRAP. The CDR3 spans 16 residues. J lost 6 bases, V lost 6 bases, and 10 bases had no gene match. TCRdb's copy holds only in-frame clones and misses some; the assay was immunoSEQ multiplex PCR. The sample has fewer than 70,000 clones; roughly 92% are singletons. The chain is built from TRBV12-5 and TRBJ1-6, with 8 nucleotides matching TRBD1. This specimen consisted of bone marrow, obtained roughly 110 weeks after intestinal transplantation. The TCR was taken from a human patient who received an intestinal transplant, so some T cells may come from the graft donor. CDR3 residues: CASGPDLDRVNSPLHF. Written as DNA, the CDR3 is TGTGCTAGTGGACCCGACCTGGACAGGGTTAATTCACCCCTCCACTTT.